This T cell receptor beta chain was recovered during a study of CD8+CD57+ T cells in acquired aplastic anemia. At the level of the study: Mean DNA quantity obtained from sorted CD4+ and CD8+ cells was 2.5 to 4 ug.

The V gene lost 1 base and the J gene lost 5 bases, with 13 bases spanning the gap. There are 14 residues in the CDR3. Germline lookup yields CDR1 SGHRS and CDR2 YFSETQ. Template material for TCR beta VDJ and CDR3 profiling consisted of genomic DNA. MiXCR, run by TCRdb on the reads, gives a single entry per CDR3 protein. Altogether some 240,000 distinct CDR3 sequences are present, 34% being singletons, with the ten largest covering around 1.1%. Notes on this clonotype: A read error may explain this, as a much larger clone is one base away.

The chain has TRBV5-1 and TRBJ2-7, with D unclear. The sample taken for sequencing was sorted CD4+, CD8+, or CD8+CD57+ T cells (not recorded which) from PBMCs. This receptor was taken from a human donor in good health, serving as a control. As DNA, the CDR3 is TGCGCCAGCAGCTTGACCGGCCTTCCCCACGAGCAGTACTTC. It encodes CASSLTGLPHEQYF.